These 6 T cell receptor beta chains share one sample of origin, sequenced in a study of blood T cells in healthy people across ages. It was with a sample-barcoded 5' primer and a J-beta primer mix that a second PCR of roughly 6 to 12 cycles was run. TCRdb passed the 5' RACE reads through MiXCR, listing each CDR3 protein once. The sample holds more than 1.4 million distinct CDR3 sequences, around two fifths seen once. The sequencing sample was made of blood. The receptors come from a woman younger than 35 in good health.

The rearrangement uses TRBV29-1 and TRBJ2-1, with TRBD2 as a possible D gene (6 bases). This CDR3 comprises 13 residues. V was pared by 0 bases and J by 6 bases, with 9 bases between. Germline-derived CDR1 and CDR2 are SQVTM and ANQGSEA. DNA for the CDR3: TGCAGCGTTGAAGAAACTAGCCCCAATGAGCAGTTCTTC. Translating it yields CSVEETSPNEQFF.

The V and J genes are TRBV28 and TRBJ1-2; D is perhaps TRBD1 (6 bases). The CDR3 extends over 13 amino acids. The germline gives CDR1 MDHEN, CDR2 SYDVKM. V shed 6 bases and J shed 8 bases, with 16 bases lying between them. CDR3: CASRPSGARGYTF. CDR3 nucleotides: TGTGCCAGCAGACCTTCAGGGGCGCGAGGCTACACCTTC.

The V gene is TRBV7-3, the J gene TRBJ1-1; D is uncertain. Trimming stripped 3 bases from V and 7 bases from J, with 12 bases between. The CDR3 is 13 residues long. Germline loops: CDR1 SGHTA, CDR2 FQGTGA. CDR3 protein: CASSFERESEAFF. CDR3 bases: TGTGCCAGCAGCTTTGAGAGGGAGAGTGAAGCTTTCTTT.

The chain links TRBV15 to TRBJ2-1, with 7 bases fitting TRBD2. The CDR3 contains 16 residues. Unmatched junction bases numbered 8, after V lost 0 bases and J lost 6 bases. CDR1 is LNHNV and CDR2 is YYDKDF in the germline V gene (reference sequence). Here the CDR3 DNA reads TGTGCCACCAGCAGAGATCGAGGGAGGGCGAGCAATGAGCAGTTCTTC. It encodes CATSRDRGRASNEQFF.

The gene calls are TRBV25-1 and TRBJ1-2; D is unclear. The germline gives CDR1 MGHDK, CDR2 SYGVNS. With 3 bases removed from V and 8 bases from J, the gap between germline ends came to 19 bases. This CDR3 comprises 15 residues. The CDR3 sequence is CASSDEHGPRQGYTF. The CDR3 DNA sequence: TGTGCCAGCAGTGACGAACACGGACCTCGGCAAGGCTACACCTTC.

V usage is TRBV13 and J usage is TRBJ2-6; D may correspond to TRBD1 or TRBD2 (6 bases each). This CDR3 is 18 amino acids long. Germline assignment: CDR1 PRHDT and CDR2 FYEKMQ (reference sequence). V lost 2 bases and J 4 bases, leaving 18 bases between the germline ends. The CDR3 DNA follows: TGTGCCAGCAGCTTAATCGGGGGCCGAGTCTCCGGGGCCAACGTCCTGACTTTC. Its translation is CASSLIGGRVSGANVLTF.